This TCR beta chain was identified during a study of blood T cell repertoires in COVID-19 (dated by TCRdb to about 2020). Study-wide context: Collaborator samples came from the United States, Italy and Spain and covered acute and convalescent phases of COVID-19. The material from the prospective study consisted of cDNA or gDNA derived from T cells, B-cell-depleted T cells, or PBMCs. Subjects who had been exposed to COVID-19, were actively infected with it, or had recovered from it provided the deeply sampled blood TCRbeta repertoires that made up the dataset. The repertoires were released in a freely available public database meant as a resource for research on the immune response to SARS-CoV-2. The samples were drawn from two sources: the first 160 participants of the ongoing ImmuneRACE study, and over 950 subjects contributed by 6 global collaborators. A de-identified subject ID, COVID-19 status, age in years and sex were almost always included in the sample metadata. Where available, HLA class I and class II types were obtained from metadata supplied by the sample provider rather than from assay-based typing.

Concerning this clone: What this receptor recognizes is not known. Base quality data are lacking; no much larger clone is found one base away.

TCRbeta CDR3 regions were amplified from genomic DNA by means of the immunoSEQ Assay, a bias-controlled multiplex PCR. The paper's data handling went like this. The number of nucleated cells in each sample was estimated by amplification of reference gene primers within the assay. To quantify the absolute abundance of each unique TCRbeta CDR3 rearrangement, sequence reads were collapsed and filtered. For each sample, productive Simpson clonality was calculated as the square root of Simpson's diversity index over productive rearrangements. TCRdb stores this immuneACCESS table with in-frame sequences only. Part of the clones is absent; in the studies checked, under half of the shortfall reflects unresolved V genes, and no reason is known for the rest. V and J calls and clone size come straight from that table; D and trimming were deduced from the DNA. This sample lists about 530,000 clones; 85% to 90% were detected once. Jointly, the top ten make up less than 9% of the sample.

One collaborating source in Seattle enrolled patients while the patients were actively infected and followed the patients over time throughout the course of disease. The collaborating institutions used their own protocols to collect whole blood in K2EDTA tubes. For TCRbeta analysis, collaborator samples were shipped as frozen whole blood, as isolated PBMCs, or as DNA extracted from either sample type. Based on the germline V gene (reference sequence), the CDR1 and CDR2 sequences are LNHDA and SQIVND. V is trimmed back by 8 bases and J by 5 bases, and the junction contains 9 bases that no gene match accounts for. The CDR3 runs 13 residues from the cysteine to the phenylalanine. Of all the DNA, just the CDR3 is kept, 39 bases in frame from base 1. The paper's findings and limits, for the study overall: Clinical and demographic metadata were provided uncurated, with the amount varying by source and participant.

This clonotype was obtained from a woman in her forties or fifties with COVID-19, enrolled during active disease. In this chain, TRBV19 is recombined with TRBJ2-7, with 7 bases matching TRBD1. Sample: peripheral blood. The CDR3 is CASGKGQLHEQYF. The DNA sequence is given as TGTGCCAGTGGTAAGGGACAGCTCCACGAGCAGTACTTC.